The 28 T cell receptor beta chains below all came from one sample that was sequenced in a study of cytomegalovirus exposure and HLA in healthy donors. PCR used 60 Vbeta primers and 13 Jbeta primers. This table comes from immunoSEQ multiplex PCR, and its TCRdb copy is limited to in-frame clones, with some not included. The sample has approximately 150,000 clones, about four fifths seen once. Sequencing used PBMCs. These receptors all come from a woman between 18 and 30 years old in good health and CMV-seropositive.

The chain carries TRBV30 and TRBJ2-7, with TRBD1 matching over 7 bases. Germline V gene sequence: CDR1 GTSNPN, CDR2 SVGIG (reference sequence). The CDR3 totals 12 residues. With 1 base clipped from V and 3 bases from J, the junction kept 0 bases outside the gene matches. In DNA, the CDR3 is TGTGCCTGGAGTGACAGGGGCTACGAGCAGTACTTC. This sequence encodes CAWSDRGYEQYF.

The genes are TRBV5-1 and TRBJ1-2; D is undetermined. Germline-derived CDR1 and CDR2 are SGHRS and YFSETQ. This CDR3 has 14 amino acids. Trimming stripped 0 bases from V and 8 bases from J, with 14 bases between. The CDR3 is CASSLAGIKGGYTF. The CDR3 DNA is TGCGCCAGCAGCTTGGCGGGGATTAAAGGCGGCTACACCTTC.

Only a few counts were recorded for this clone. The chain has TRBV5-1 and TRBJ1-6; 9 bases line up with TRBD1. Trimming cost V 0 bases and J 4 bases; bases outside gene matches: 8. This CDR3 comprises 18 residues. Germline loops: CDR1 SGHRS, CDR2 YFSETQ. The CDR3 region is CASSLEPPGQGYNSPLHF. The CDR3, as DNA: TGCGCCAGCAGCTTGGAGCCACCGGGACAGGGTTATAATTCACCCCTCCACTTT.

This sequence joins TRBV5-1 and TRBJ2-3; 9 bases are shared with TRBD1. The germline gives CDR1 SGHRS, CDR2 YFSETQ. Unmatched junction bases numbered 9, after V lost 4 bases and J lost 6 bases. The CDR3 covers 15 residues. As DNA, the CDR3 is TGCGCCAGCAGCGACGGGGACAGGGTGTCGGATACGCAGTATTTT. This encodes CASSDGDRVSDTQYF. The full variable domain, its missing parts supplied by reference TRBV5-1 and TRBJ2-3, is KAGVTQTPRYLIKTRGQQVTLSCSPISGHRSVSWYQQTPGQGLQFLFEYFSETQRNKGNFPGRFSGRQFSNSRSEMNVSTLELGDSALYLCASSDGDRVSDTQYFGPGTRLTVL.

J is TRBJ1-1 and V is TRBV6-1; the D is unclear. Trimming took 3 bases from V and 6 from J, leaving 8 bases between them. This CDR3 is built from 12 residues. CDR1 is MNHNS, CDR2 SASEGT, per germline. The CDR3 sequence is CASSDWQSEAFF. For the CDR3, the DNA is TGTGCCAGCAGTGATTGGCAGTCTGAAGCTTTCTTT.

CDR3 DNA: TGTGCCAGCAGTGACGGGACAGCAACACTGTCAACTAATGAAAAACTGTTTTTT. This sequence encodes CASSDGTATLSTNEKLFF. The V call is TRBV2, the J call TRBJ1-4, with 7 bases fitting TRBD1. The CDR3 loop spans 18 amino acids. Germline CDR1 SNHLY, CDR2 FYNNEI. After removal of 3 bases from V and 0 bases from J, the junction contained 10 bases not matched to a gene.

This chain links TRBV30 with TRBJ1-1, with D possibly being TRBD1 (6 bases). The V end lost 5 bases, the J end lost 3 bases, and 10 bases lay between the germline ends. CDR1 is GTSNPN and CDR2 is SVGIG in the germline V gene (reference sequence). The CDR3 consists of 12 residues. Here the CDR3 DNA reads TGTGCCTGGCAGGGACACCACACTGAAGCTTTCTTT. This encodes CAWQGHHTEAFF.

This clone appeared a few times. The chain combines TRBV9 with TRBJ2-7; weak D call: TRBD2 (7 bases). The ends were cut back, 0 bases at V and 0 bases at J, with 10 bases in the middle. From germline, CDR1 is SGDLS and CDR2 YYNGEE. This CDR3 contains 15 residues. The CDR3 reads CASSVEGGPSYEQYF. CDR3 DNA sequence: TGTGCCAGCAGCGTAGAGGGGGGGCCCTCCTACGAGCAGTACTTC. Supplemented by reference TRBV9 and TRBJ2-7, the full variable domain reads DSGVTQTPKHLITATGQRVTLRCSPRSGDLSVYWYQQSLDQGLQFLIQYYNGEERAKGNILERFSAQQFPDLHSELNLSSLELGDSALYFCASSVEGGPSYEQYFGPGTRLTVT.

The CDR3 nucleotides are TGCGCCAGCAGCTACGACAGGGAGCAGCCCCAGCATTTT. Translation gives CASSYDREQPQHF. This chain uses TRBV4-1 with TRBJ1-5; TRBD1 matches 7 bases. Trimming removed 5 bases from V and 7 bases from J; junction bases left unmatched: 5. This CDR3 is built from 13 residues. The germline V gene encodes CDR1 MGHRA and CDR2 YSYEKL.

The chain employs TRBV6-5 and TRBJ2-1, with D tentatively TRBD2 (6 bases). The CDR3 is made up of 13 amino acids. Deletions cut 5 bases from V and 7 bases from J, with 12 bases between. CDR1 and CDR2 (germline): MNHEY, SVGAGI. In nucleotides, the CDR3 is TGTGCCAGCAGTCCCCCGGGGGAGAATGAGCAGTTCTTC. Translating it yields CASSPPGENEQFF.

This chain joins TRBV18 and TRBJ1-1; TRBD1 matches 8 bases. The CDR3 is 13 amino acids. J lost 14 bases, V lost 8 bases, and 16 bases had no gene match. Germline V gene lookup returns CDR1 KGHSH and CDR2 LQKENI. The CDR3 nucleotides are TGTGCCAGCAAAGGGACAGGTATGCCCGATCGCTTCTTT. Its translation is CASKGTGMPDRFF.

CDR3 loop: CASSIKKASGQETQYF. The CDR3 DNA follows: TGTGCCAGTAGTATAAAGAAGGCTAGCGGCCAAGAGACCCAGTACTTC. The J gene is TRBJ2-5, the V gene TRBV19, with 7 bases matching TRBD2. V lost 2 bases to trimming and J lost 1 base; unmatched junction nucleotides: 7. Per the germline V gene, CDR1 is LNHDA and CDR2 is SQIVND (reference sequence). This CDR3 is 16 amino acids long.

This chain links TRBV9 with TRBJ2-3; 7 bases are shared with TRBD2. Germline loops: CDR1 SGDLS, CDR2 YYNGEE. V was clipped by 6 bases and J by 3 bases; unmatched bases: 10. The CDR3 is 15 residues long. CDR3: CASTLRERGTDTQYF. The CDR3 nucleotides are TGTGCCAGCACCCTCAGGGAGCGGGGAACAGATACGCAGTATTTT.

Within the sample, this clone is medium-sized. The chain is built from TRBV28 and TRBJ2-1; unclear D gene. Looked up from germline, CDR1 is MDHEN and CDR2 is SYDVKM. Trimming stripped 6 bases from V and 7 bases from J, with 13 bases between. This CDR3 has 13 residues. The CDR3 DNA is TGTGCCAGCAGCCTCCAGGATCGGAATGAGCAGTTCTTC. The encoded protein is CASSLQDRNEQFF.

This chain connects TRBV10-1 to TRBJ1-1; TRBD1 aligns across 9 bases. J gave up 6 bases and V 8 bases, and 13 bases lay outside the gene matches. The length of the CDR3 is 15 residues. Germline V gene lookup returns CDR1 WNHNN and CDR2 SYGVQD (reference sequence). CDR3 sequence (DNA): TGCGCCAGCTCTACAGACGGGACAGGGACCCCTGAAGCTTTCTTT. It is translated as CASSTDGTGTPEAFF.

The chain is built from TRBV5-4 and TRBJ2-1, with 9 positions matching TRBD2. The junction had 6 bases not matched to a gene; V was cut back by 0 bases and J by 5 bases. The CDR3 covers 16 residues. Germline CDR1 and CDR2: SGHNT and YYREEE (reference sequence). This CDR3 reads CASSLVPSGANNEQFF. The CDR3 coding sequence is TGTGCCAGCAGCTTGGTTCCTAGCGGGGCAAACAATGAGCAGTTCTTC.

The chain couples TRBV11-3 to TRBJ1-2; TRBD1 agrees at 8 bases. Per germline, CDR1 SGHNT and CDR2 YENEEA. The CDR3 length is 16 residues. Trimming cost V 5 bases and J 4 bases; bases outside gene matches: 12. The CDR3 region has the DNA TGTGCCAGCAGCGTATCCGGACAGGGCTTTGGCTATGGCTACACCTTC. Translation: CASSVSGQGFGYGYTF. The entire variable domain, with the rest obtained from reference TRBV11-3 and TRBJ1-2, is as follows: EAGVVQSPRYKIIEKKQPVAFWCNPISGHNTLYWYLQNLGQGPELLIRYENEEAVDDSQLPKDRFSAERLKGVDSTLKIQPAELGDSAVYLCASSVSGQGFGYGYTFGSGTRLTVV.

This clone was detected a few times. The chain combines TRBV6-6 with TRBJ1-2; D gene ambiguous. V was clipped by 5 bases and J by 8 bases, with 15 bases between them. The CDR3 length is 13 residues. Germline CDR1 reads MNHNY; CDR2 reads SVGAGI (reference sequence). The DNA for the CDR3 is TGTGCCAGCAGTCATCAATCGAGAGAGGGCTACACCTTC. Translated, it gives CASSHQSREGYTF.

The chain employs TRBV28 and TRBJ1-5; no clear D. The V end was cut by 5 bases, the J end by 1 base, with 12 bases between. The germline gives CDR1 MDHEN, CDR2 SYDVKM. This CDR3 is 15 amino acids long. CDR3 amino acids: CASSVRDPSNQPQHF. CDR3 DNA sequence: TGTGCCAGCAGTGTCCGGGATCCAAGCAATCAGCCCCAGCATTTT. The variable domain in full, with the rest retrieved from reference TRBV28 and TRBJ1-5, is DVKVTQSSRYLVKRTGEKVFLECVQDMDHENMFWYRQDPGLGLRLIYFSYDVKMKEKGDIPEGYSVSREKKERFSLILESASTNQTSMYLCASSVRDPSNQPQHFGDGTRLSIL.

V is TRBV15 and J is TRBJ2-2; perhaps TRBD1 as D (6 bases). The CDR3 runs to 14 residues. V was pared by 3 bases and J by 1 base, with 6 bases between. Looked up from germline, CDR1 is LNHNV and CDR2 is YYDKDF (reference sequence). The CDR3 protein is CATSSRGNTGELFF. CDR3 in DNA: TGTGCCACCAGCAGCAGGGGGAACACCGGGGAGCTGTTTTTT.

V gene TRBV2 combines with J gene TRBJ1-3; 9 positions agree with TRBD1. The CDR3 is made up of 15 amino acids. Per the germline V gene, CDR1 is SNHLY and CDR2 is FYNNEI. With 5 bases clipped from V and 2 bases from J, the junction kept 4 bases outside the gene matches. The CDR3 DNA reads as TGTGCCAGCAGTCTGAGGACAGGGGCTGGAAACACCATATATTTT. It translates to CASSLRTGAGNTIYF.

This chain joins TRBV4-1 and TRBJ1-4; perhaps TRBD1 as D (6 bases). The germline V gene encodes CDR1 MGHRA and CDR2 YSYEKL. This CDR3 is 16 amino acids long. V lost 1 base and J lost 0, with 9 bases in between. CDR3 amino acids: CASSQGQGTTNEKLFF. CDR3 in DNA: TGCGCCAGCAGCCAAGGGCAGGGGACAACTAATGAAAAACTGTTTTTT.

The V call is TRBV19, the J call TRBJ1-1; D is undetermined. Trimming stripped 6 bases from V and 0 bases from J, with 8 bases between. The CDR3 has 13 amino acids. CDR1 and CDR2 from the germline V gene are LNHDA and SQIVND (reference sequence). CDR3 sequence reads: CASSPKLNTEAFF. Written as DNA, the CDR3 is TGTGCCAGTAGCCCCAAATTGAACACTGAAGCTTTCTTT.

V gene TRBV20-1 combines with J gene TRBJ1-2, with 7 bases identical to TRBD1. With V trimmed by 5 bases and J by 8 bases, 5 bases remained unmatched. Germline V gene lookup returns CDR1 DFQATT and CDR2 SNEGSKA (reference sequence). CDR3 length equals 11 residues. The chain's CDR3 is CSADRASGYTF. The CDR3, as DNA: TGCAGTGCTGACAGGGCTTCGGGCTACACCTTC.

This clone has just a few counts. The chain has TRBV4-1 and TRBJ1-6; TRBD1 aligns across 10 bases. The CDR3 loop spans 16 amino acids. CDR1 and CDR2 from the germline V gene are MGHRA and YSYEKL. V lost 0 bases to trimming and J lost 6 bases; unmatched junction nucleotides: 2. The CDR3 here is CASSQDRDRGNSPLHF. The CDR3, as DNA: TGCGCCAGCAGCCAAGATCGGGACAGGGGTAATTCACCCCTCCACTTT.

The chain employs TRBV30 and TRBJ2-6; D is possibly TRBD1 (6 bases). CDR1 GTSNPN and CDR2 SVGIG come from the germline V gene (reference sequence). V was clipped by 2 bases and J by 2 bases, with 10 bases between them. The CDR3 runs to 15 residues. The CDR3 nucleotides are TGTGCCTGGAGTAGACACAGGGCTGGGGCCAACGTCCTGACTTTC. Amino acids: CAWSRHRAGANVLTF.

The table lists this clone with a few counts. The V and J genes are TRBV7-9 and TRBJ1-4; TRBD1 aligns across 8 bases. This CDR3 has 14 amino acids. The V and J ends lost 5 bases and 7 bases, in that order; junction bases with no gene match: 6. Germline V gives CDR1 SEHNR, CDR2 FQNEAQ (reference sequence). This CDR3 reads CASSGQGGSEKLFF. As DNA, the CDR3 is TGTGCCAGCAGCGGACAGGGAGGTAGTGAAAAACTGTTTTTT.

The rearrangement joins TRBV28 to TRBJ2-1; D ambiguous. Per the germline V gene, CDR1 is MDHEN and CDR2 is SYDVKM. The CDR3 is 14 amino acids. V shed 4 bases and J shed 1 base, with 8 bases lying between them. DNA of the CDR3: TGTGCCAGCAGTTATTCCCTTTCCTACAATGAGCAGTTCTTC. Its protein is CASSYSLSYNEQFF.